Below, 20 T cell receptor beta chains from the same sample are listed, as sequenced in a study of T cell changes during pregnancy in multiple sclerosis. Method: immunoSEQ multiplex PCR; TCRdb's copy keeps in-frame clones and lacks some. Of about 77,000 clones in the sample, more than 85% were seen once. The sample in question was peripheral blood, obtained after pregnancy. Receptors originate from a female donor in good health, enrolled as a control in a pregnancy study.

The chain joins TRBV30 to TRBJ1-6, with a possible D match to TRBD1 (5 bases). This CDR3 is 13 amino acids long. Deletions cut 7 bases from V and 5 bases from J, with 12 bases between. Germline V CDR1 and CDR2: GTSNPN, SVGIG (reference sequence). This CDR3 is CALLTVDNSPLHF. The CDR3 DNA reads as TGTGCCTTATTGACAGTAGATAATTCACCCCTCCACTTT.

This clone was seen only once. The chain employs TRBV9 and TRBJ1-3, with TRBD1 as a possible D gene (6 bases). Deletions cut 3 bases from V and 3 bases from J, with 7 bases between. In germline, CDR1 is SGDLS, CDR2 YYNGEE. The CDR3 is 13 amino acids. CDR3 in DNA: TGTGCCAGCAGCGGGACAGATGGAAACACCATATATTTT. Translating gives CASSGTDGNTIYF.

This clone came up once. The CDR3 reads CASGPWWAGGGTDTQYF. Here the CDR3 DNA reads TGTGCCAGCGGTCCCTGGTGGGCGGGGGGGGGCACAGATACGCAGTATTTT. This sequence joins TRBV11-2 and TRBJ2-3, with 9 bases aligning to TRBD2. The CDR3 is made up of 17 amino acids. Germline V lookup: CDR1 SGHAT, CDR2 FQNNGV. V lost 8 bases, J lost 1 base, and 13 bases stayed unmatched.

The J gene is TRBJ2-7, the V gene TRBV5-1; 11 nucleotides agree with TRBD2. Germline CDR1 reads SGHRS; CDR2 reads YFSETQ. The CDR3 is 15 amino acids. With V trimmed by 4 bases and J by 2 bases, 5 bases remained unmatched. CDR3 residues: CASSPTSGNTYEQYF. In DNA form, the CDR3 reads TGCGCCAGCAGCCCGACTAGCGGGAATACCTACGAGCAGTACTTC.

This clone is a singleton in its sample. The J gene is TRBJ2-1, the V gene TRBV18; 8 bases fit TRBD1. This CDR3 region has 15 residues. Germline V CDR1 and CDR2: KGHSH, LQKENI. V shed 5 bases and J 1 base; nucleotides not matched to a gene: 4. This chain's CDR3 is CASSTRQGSYNEQFF. The CDR3 DNA follows: TGTGCCAGCTCAACAAGACAGGGGTCCTACAATGAGCAGTTCTTC. Full variable domain (outside the CDR3, taken from reference TRBV18 and TRBJ2-1): NAGVMQNPRHLVRRRGQEARLRCSPMKGHSHVYWYRQLPEEGLKFMVYLQKENIIDESGMPKERFSAEFPKEGPSILRIQQVVRGDSAAYFCASSTRQGSYNEQFFGPGTRLTVL.

This rearrangement joins TRBV27 to TRBJ1-2; D gene ambiguous. The V gene lost 10 bases and the J gene lost 8 bases, with 17 bases spanning the gap. Germline CDR1 MNHEY, CDR2 SMNVEV (reference sequence). This CDR3 has 12 amino acids. The CDR3 loop reads CAIWALVRGYTF. The CDR3 DNA is TGTGCCATTTGGGCCCTGGTTAGGGGCTACACCTTC.

V usage is TRBV9 and J usage is TRBJ2-1; 8 nucleotides line up with TRBD1. CDR3 length: 15 amino acids. V dropped 4 bases and J dropped 1; count of bases not matched to a gene: 4. Germline CDR1 is SGDLS and CDR2 is YYNGEE. In DNA form, the CDR3 reads TGTGCCAGCAGCCGTGACAGGGGTTCCTACAATGAGCAGTTCTTC. Translating it yields CASSRDRGSYNEQFF.

This clone was found a few times. This rearrangement joins TRBV5-1 to TRBJ1-1, with 7 bases aligning to TRBD1. V lost 2 bases and J lost 6; bases outside the gene matches: 4. The germline CDR1 and CDR2 sequences are SGHRS and YFSETQ. CDR3 length: 13 amino acids. The CDR3 loop reads CASSFQGGAEAFF. The CDR3 nucleotides are TGCGCCAGCAGCTTTCAGGGGGGCGCTGAAGCTTTCTTT.

This sequence joins TRBV27 and TRBJ2-7; a possible D gene is TRBD2 (6 bases). The CDR3 runs to 15 residues. From germline, CDR1 is MNHEY and CDR2 SMNVEV (reference sequence). Trimming removed 3 bases from V and 0 bases from J, with 12 bases in between. CDR3 DNA: TGTGCCAGCAGTTTTACAGGACTAAACTCCTACGAGCAGTACTTC. Amino acids: CASSFTGLNSYEQYF.

The chain uses TRBV19 and TRBJ1-1; weak D call: TRBD1 (5 bases). In germline, CDR1 is LNHDA, CDR2 SQIVND (reference sequence). The CDR3 is 15 residues long. The ends were cut back, 4 bases at V and 0 bases at J, with 12 bases in the middle. CDR3 in DNA: TGTGCCAGTAGTAGGGCCCGGACAATGAACACTGAAGCTTTCTTT. Its protein is CASSRARTMNTEAFF.

The V call is TRBV7-9, the J call TRBJ2-1; D may be TRBD1 (6 bases). This CDR3 contains 13 residues. Per germline, CDR1 SEHNR and CDR2 FQNEAQ (reference sequence). Between the trimmed V and J ends, which lost 5 bases and 10 bases, there was a span of 15 bases. The CDR3 spells CASSAGTQLEQFF. The CDR3 bases are TGTGCCAGCAGCGCAGGGACACAGCTAGAGCAGTTCTTC.

The rearrangement links TRBV9 to TRBJ2-1; TRBD1 might be the D (5 bases). Germline CDR1 is SGDLS and CDR2 is YYNGEE. Trimming cost V 3 bases and J 3 bases, with 19 bases left between them. This CDR3 has 17 residues. The CDR3 here is CASSGDPGFSLYNEQFF. CDR3 DNA: TGTGCCAGCAGCGGAGACCCAGGGTTCTCCCTCTACAATGAGCAGTTCTTC.

This chain joins TRBV4-3 and TRBJ2-3; D is ambiguous. The V gene lost 2 bases and the J gene lost 4 bases, with 7 bases spanning the gap. From germline, CDR1 is LGHNA and CDR2 YSLEER. The CDR3 consists of 13 residues. DNA of the CDR3: TGCGCCAGCAGCCAACTAATTCCAGATACGCAGTATTTT. Translated: CASSQLIPDTQYF.

The V gene is TRBV28, the J gene TRBJ1-3; D possibly corresponds to TRBD1 (6 bases). The CDR3 consists of 18 residues. Per the germline V gene, CDR1 is MDHEN and CDR2 is SYDVKM. V dropped 5 bases and J dropped 0 bases, with 20 bases sitting between them. The CDR3 spells CASSPPGAGAFSGNTIYF. The DNA for the CDR3 is TGTGCCAGCAGTCCGCCTGGAGCGGGGGCGTTCTCTGGAAACACCATATATTTT.

The rearrangement joins TRBV7-2 to TRBJ2-1, with 12 bases aligning to TRBD1. Germline V gene lookup returns CDR1 SGHTA and CDR2 FQGNSA. The CDR3 loop spans 16 amino acids. The trim removed 1 base at V and 6 bases at J, leaving 4 bases unmatched. The CDR3 nucleotides are TGTGCCAGCAGCTTAGTTGGGACAGGGGGCCTCAATGAGCAGTTCTTC. The encoded protein is CASSLVGTGGLNEQFF.

The chain links TRBV6-5 to TRBJ1-2; 7 bases map to TRBD1. Germline V gives CDR1 MNHEY, CDR2 SVGAGI. J was trimmed by 6 bases and V by 5 bases; bases with no gene match: 12. There are 15 residues in the CDR3. DNA for the CDR3: TGTGCCAGCAGTGCCGCCAAGGGGGCCAAGGATGGCTACACCTTC. Protein sequence: CASSAAKGAKDGYTF.

This rearrangement joins TRBV20-1 to TRBJ2-3, with D hard to call. CDR1 is DFQATT and CDR2 is SNEGSKA in the germline V gene (reference sequence). V lost 3 bases and J 6 bases, leaving 7 bases between the germline ends. The CDR3 length is 11 residues. CDR3 coding DNA: TGCAGTGCTAGTTATATGGATACGCAGTATTTT. Protein: CSASYMDTQYF.

The V call is TRBV2, the J call TRBJ2-2; D unresolved. Germline V gives CDR1 SNHLY, CDR2 FYNNEI. The CDR3 runs 14 residues. V was trimmed by 5 bases and J by 4 bases, leaving 11 bases between them. The CDR3 here is CASSWSPGTGELFF. In nucleotides, the CDR3 is TGTGCCAGCAGTTGGAGTCCGGGCACCGGGGAGCTGTTTTTT.

J is TRBJ2-2 and V is TRBV19; perhaps TRBD2 as D (6 bases). CDR3 length: 16 residues. Germline V gives CDR1 LNHDA, CDR2 SQIVND (reference sequence). V gave up 3 bases and J gave up 1 base, with 12 bases separating them. DNA of the CDR3: TGTGCCAGTAGTATCGAAACGGGACTGAACACCGGGGAGCTGTTTTTT. Amino acids: CASSIETGLNTGELFF.

The chain carries TRBV27 and TRBJ2-2; D ambiguous. The V gene's germline CDR1 is MNHEY and CDR2 SMNVEV (reference sequence). This CDR3 is 14 amino acids long. V gave up 3 bases and J gave up 6 bases, with 11 bases separating them. CDR3 in DNA: TGTGCCAGCAGTTTTTATTCCGAGGCCGGGGAGCTGTTTTTT. Translation gives CASSFYSEAGELFF.